This entry lists 25 T cell receptor beta chains sequenced from one sample in a study of a mutant IDH1 vaccine in newly diagnosed glioma. Repertoires were generated with immunoSEQ multiplex PCR, while TCRdb's copy carries only in-frame clones and drops some. The table includes about 67,000 clones, approximately 87% detected once. Regarding time point: week 23, last vaccination. With topical imiquimod, each dose of the vaccine consisted of 300 ug of mutant IDH1 20-mer peptide. No antigen is known for these receptors. This specimen was PBMCs, taken from a glioma patient whose treatment included an IDH1 peptide vaccine. All receptors come from a man in his late teens or twenties with glioma.

The chain recombines TRBV28 with TRBJ2-2, with no clear D. CDR1 and CDR2 (germline): MDHEN, SYDVKM. Trimming took off 6 bases at V and 4 bases at J, with 12 bases between the two ends. CDR3 length: 14 residues. CDR3 sequence reads: CASSPHLSTGELFF. Written as DNA, the CDR3 is TGTGCCAGCAGCCCCCACCTTAGCACCGGGGAGCTGTTTTTT. The full variable domain, completed using reference TRBV28 and TRBJ2-2, is DVKVTQSSRYLVKRTGEKVFLECVQDMDHENMFWYRQDPGLGLRLIYFSYDVKMKEKGDIPEGYSVSREKKERFSLILESASTNQTSMYLCASSPHLSTGELFFGEGSRLTVL.

This clone showed up just a few times. The chain links TRBV4-3 to TRBJ2-1, with D unclear. The CDR3 has 13 amino acids. Trimming took off 1 base at V and 9 bases at J, with 10 bases between the two ends. CDR1 LGHNA and CDR2 YSLEER come from the germline V gene. DNA of the CDR3: TGCGCCAGCAGCCAAGTCGGCGTGGCTGAGCAGTTCTTC. Its protein is CASSQVGVAEQFF.

J is TRBJ2-5 and V is TRBV7-8; 7 bases are a match to TRBD2. Germline lookup yields CDR1 SGHVS and CDR2 FQNEAQ. This CDR3 is built from 16 residues. J lost 5 bases, V lost 1 base, and 10 bases had no gene match. The CDR3 bases are TGTGCCAGCAGCTTAGGCGGGCCGGGAGGTAGGGAGACCCAGTACTTC. Protein product: CASSLGGPGGRETQYF.

This chain connects TRBV30 to TRBJ1-2; no reliable D call. The CDR3 has 16 amino acids. Between the trimmed V and J ends, which lost 5 bases and 3 bases, there was a span of 22 bases. Germline-derived CDR1 and CDR2 are GTSNPN and SVGIG (reference sequence). In nucleotides, the CDR3 is TGTGCCTGGGAAAGCCCCCTCGGAATGCGCCACTATGGCTACACCTTC. The encoded protein is CAWESPLGMRHYGYTF.

This clone was observed a few times. The V call is TRBV30, the J call TRBJ1-4, with D uncertain. There are 13 residues in the CDR3. Trimming pared 2 bases from V and 6 bases from J, leaving 10 bases between. The V gene's germline CDR1 is GTSNPN and CDR2 SVGIG (reference sequence). The chain's CDR3 is CAWSSGLDEKLFF. The CDR3 nucleotides are TGTGCCTGGAGTTCTGGGTTGGATGAAAAACTGTTTTTT. Based on the CDR3 plus reference TRBV30 and TRBJ1-4, the full variable domain is SQTIHQWPATLVQPVGSPLSLECTVEGTSNPNLYWYRQAAGRGLQLLFYSVGIGQISSEVPQNLSASRPQDRQFILSSKKLLLSDSGFYLCAWSSGLDEKLFFGSGTQLSVL.

V gene TRBV18 combines with J gene TRBJ1-4; 7 bases fit TRBD1. There are 14 residues in the CDR3. Germline values: CDR1 KGHSH, CDR2 LQKENI. V was clipped by 5 bases and J by 7 bases; unmatched bases: 7. The CDR3 here is CASSLDRSGEKLFF. CDR3 DNA: TGTGCCAGCTCATTGGACAGGTCTGGTGAAAAACTGTTTTTT.

The V and J genes are TRBV5-1 and TRBJ1-1; 9 bases map to TRBD1. Germline V lookup: CDR1 SGHRS, CDR2 YFSETQ. The CDR3 contains 13 residues. V trimming: 5 bases; J trimming: 3 bases; junction bases outside the gene matches: 2. CDR3 DNA: TGCGCCAGCAGAGGACAGGGGTACACTGAAGCTTTCTTT. This gives the protein CASRGQGYTEAFF.

The V and J genes are TRBV7-9 and TRBJ2-1, with a weak D call TRBD2 (5 bases). The V end lost 7 bases, the J end lost 9 bases, and 16 bases lay between the germline ends. CDR3 length: 13 amino acids. The V gene's germline CDR1 is SEHNR and CDR2 FQNEAQ (reference sequence). The CDR3 bases are TGTGCCAGCACCCCAGAGGGCTATGGTGAGCAGTTCTTC. Residues: CASTPEGYGEQFF.

This clone has only one observation. The CDR3 protein is CASSLVGQETQYF. The CDR3 DNA is TGCGCCAGCAGCTTGGTCGGCCAAGAGACCCAGTACTTC. The gene calls are TRBV5-1 and TRBJ2-5, with unresolved D. The CDR3 extends over 13 amino acids. The germline gives CDR1 SGHRS, CDR2 YFSETQ. V lost 0 bases and J 1 base, leaving 4 bases between the germline ends.

The V and J genes are TRBV6-5 and TRBJ2-7, with D unresolved. In germline, CDR1 is MNHEY, CDR2 SVGAGI. There are 15 residues in the CDR3. V lost 6 bases to trimming and J lost 0 bases, with 15 bases between them. The DNA of the CDR3 is TGTGCCAGCAGCGACTCAGGTTACAGCTCCTACGAGCAGTACTTC. This codes for CASSDSGYSSYEQYF.

The chain joins TRBV5-4 to TRBJ2-1, with 9 bases matching TRBD1. Per the germline V gene, CDR1 is SGHNT and CDR2 is YYREEE (reference sequence). CDR3 length: 13 residues. V was pared by 4 bases and J by 6 bases, with 2 bases of the junction left unmatched. DNA for the CDR3: TGTGCCAGCAGCCGGGACAGGGCCAATGAGCAGTTCTTC. It encodes CASSRDRANEQFF.

The chain joins TRBV6-1 to TRBJ2-7, with a weak D call TRBD1 (7 bases). Germline CDR1 reads MNHNS; CDR2 reads SASEGT. The CDR3 is made up of 13 amino acids. The V gene lost 9 bases and the J gene lost 4 bases, with 16 bases spanning the gap. The CDR3 DNA reads as TGTGCCAGGATGGCGGGACAGTTGTACGAGCAGTACTTC. This translates into CARMAGQLYEQYF.

The chain links TRBV2 to TRBJ1-2; 9 bases are shared with TRBD1. This CDR3 is built from 15 residues. V shed 6 bases and J 2 bases; nucleotides not matched to a gene: 7. CDR1 and CDR2 from the germline V gene are SNHLY and FYNNEI. CDR3 nucleotide sequence: TGTGCCAGCAGGAACAGACAGGGGGTAAACTATGGCTACACCTTC. Protein sequence: CASRNRQGVNYGYTF.

This clone showed up just once. CDR3 loop: CASSSGGTTNEKLFF. CDR3 DNA: TGTGCCAGCAGCTCAGGGGGTACTACTAATGAAAAACTGTTTTTT. The genes are TRBV5-4 and TRBJ1-4; 7 nucleotides agree with TRBD1. CDR3 length: 15 residues. The V gene end was trimmed by 3 bases and the J gene end by 2 bases; junction bases not matched to a gene: 4. In germline, CDR1 is SGHNT, CDR2 YYREEE (reference sequence).

The chain combines TRBV7-9 with TRBJ2-7; D is unresolved. The germline V gene encodes CDR1 SEHNR and CDR2 FQNEAQ (reference sequence). Trimming shortened V by 6 bases and J by 2 bases, and 14 bases separated the two germline ends. The CDR3 runs to 14 residues. This CDR3 reads CASSKTESAYEQYF. CDR3 bases: TGTGCCAGCAGTAAGACCGAGTCGGCCTACGAGCAGTACTTC.

The CDR3 sequence is CAISESLDSKNTIYF. The CDR3, as DNA: TGTGCCATCAGTGAGTCCTTGGACAGTAAAAACACCATATATTTT. The gene calls are TRBV10-3 and TRBJ1-3; TRBD1 is a possible D gene (6 bases). The ends were cut back, 0 bases at V and 6 bases at J, with 12 bases in the middle. The CDR3 covers 15 residues. Per the germline V gene, CDR1 is ENHRY and CDR2 is SYGVKD.

The chain recombines TRBV7-9 with TRBJ2-5; 8 positions agree with TRBD1. V shed 1 base, J shed 3 bases, and the junction held 4 bases outside the gene matches. Looked up from germline, CDR1 is SEHNR and CDR2 is FQNEAQ (reference sequence). CDR3 size: 15 residues. CDR3 amino acids: CASSLGQGAKETQYF. The CDR3 DNA sequence: TGTGCCAGCAGCTTAGGTCAGGGGGCTAAAGAGACCCAGTACTTC.

The V and J genes are TRBV5-1 and TRBJ2-7; D ambiguous. The CDR3 is 14 amino acids. Trimming left V 1 base short and J 0 bases short, with 8 bases between. Germline CDR1 is SGHRS and CDR2 is YFSETQ. The CDR3 spells CASSLLVSSYEQYF. The CDR3 DNA reads TGCGCCAGCAGCTTGTTGGTCAGCTCCTACGAGCAGTACTTC.

This rearrangement joins TRBV30 to TRBJ1-3, with a tentative D call TRBD1 (6 bases). Trimming removed 1 base from V and 0 bases from J, with 13 bases in between. Germline values: CDR1 GTSNPN, CDR2 SVGIG (reference sequence). CDR3 length: 16 amino acids. CDR3 residues: CAWSGGRGTSGNTIYF. The CDR3 nucleotides read TGTGCCTGGAGTGGAGGTAGGGGGACCTCTGGAAACACCATATATTTT.

This chain links TRBV6-4 with TRBJ2-3, with a weak D call TRBD2 (5 bases). The CDR3 runs 16 residues. The V and J ends lost 2 bases and 6 bases respectively, with 18 bases between them. CDR1 and CDR2 (germline): MRHNA, SNTAGT. The CDR3 sequence: CASSDPPSERGDTQYF. CDR3 DNA: TGTGCCAGCAGTGACCCGCCATCGGAGCGAGGGGATACGCAGTATTTT.

The genes are TRBV7-8 and TRBJ2-3; unclear D gene. The V and J ends lost 6 bases and 4 bases respectively, with 20 bases between them. The CDR3 loop spans 16 amino acids. CDR1 is SGHVS and CDR2 is FQNEAQ in the germline V gene. The CDR3 here is CASSSSWATGADTQYF. CDR3 in DNA: TGTGCCAGCAGTTCCTCTTGGGCTACGGGCGCAGATACGCAGTATTTT.

The CDR3 DNA reads as TGTGCCAGCAGTCTAAACAGGAAAACCTACAATGAGCAGTTCTTC. As protein: CASSLNRKTYNEQFF. V and J are TRBV6-5 and TRBJ2-1, with D perhaps matching TRBD1 (5 bases). The CDR3 is made up of 15 amino acids. The germline CDR1 and CDR2 sequences are MNHEY and SVGAGI. The V end was cut by 5 bases, the J end by 2 bases, with 13 bases between.

This clone has just a few counts. This chain connects TRBV30 to TRBJ1-4; 7 bases align to TRBD1. Trimming took 0 bases from V and 16 from J; bases not matched to a gene: 11. The CDR3 extends over 13 amino acids. CDR1 and CDR2 from the germline V gene are GTSNPN and SVGIG (reference sequence). The DNA for the CDR3 is TGTGCCTGGAGTGTCCGGGACAGACGTGCTCAGTTTTTT. The encoded protein is CAWSVRDRRAQFF.

With respect to this clone: One end of the junction varies from germline; a read error may be responsible. V and J are TRBV27 and TRBJ2-7, with D unclear. Germline V CDR1 and CDR2: MNHEY, SMNVEV (reference sequence). CDR3 length: 14 residues. The CDR3 is CASGLRRSAYVQYF. The DNA of the CDR3 is TGTGCCAGCGGGCTTCGACGGAGCGCCTACGTGCAGTACTTC.

V gene TRBV19 combines with J gene TRBJ1-2; D might be TRBD1 (6 bases). The CDR3 runs 14 residues. Germline V gives CDR1 LNHDA, CDR2 SQIVND (reference sequence). The V end lost 3 bases, the J end lost 5 bases, and 13 bases lay between the germline ends. DNA for the CDR3: TGTGCCAGTAGTATCACCCCAGGGGATTATGGCTACACCTTC. Encoded protein: CASSITPGDYGYTF.